The 20 T cell receptor beta chains reported below all come from one sample, sequenced in a study of neurological immune-mediated disorders. TCRdb ran MiXCR on the 5' RACE reads and lists one entry per CDR3 protein. Among roughly 10,000 distinct CDR3 sequences, 20% to 25% were seen once, and the ten largest hold roughly an eighth. The sequencing input was CD8+ T cells from blood. Every receptor here comes from a middle-aged woman with multiple sclerosis.

This chain uses TRBV28 with TRBJ1-6; D is unclear. CDR3 size: 16 residues. V was pared by 3 bases and J by 4 bases, with 13 bases between. Germline V lookup: CDR1 MDHEN, CDR2 SYDVKM. Here the CDR3 DNA reads TGTGCCAGCAGTTTGGAGGGAGCTATATATAATTCACCCCTCCACTTT. It specifies CASSLEGAIYNSPLHF.

This clonotype is judged medium-sized. The J gene is TRBJ1-5, the V gene TRBV6-6; TRBD1 agrees at 9 bases. The CDR3 extends over 16 amino acids. Germline CDR1 and CDR2: MNHNY and SVGAGI (reference sequence). The trim removed 4 bases at V and 7 bases at J, leaving 11 bases unmatched. The chain's CDR3 is CASSLADRGPGQPQHF. CDR3 DNA sequence: TGTGCCAGCAGTTTAGCGGACAGGGGACCAGGCCAGCCCCAGCATTTT.

By its share, this clonotype is medium-sized. As DNA, the CDR3 is TGTGCCAGCAGCCACCCGACTAGAAAAGATACGCAGTATTTT. Amino acid sequence: CASSHPTRKDTQYF. The chain joins TRBV3-1 to TRBJ2-3, with D perhaps matching TRBD2 (6 bases). This CDR3 is built from 14 residues. Germline V lookup: CDR1 LGHDT, CDR2 YNNKEL (reference sequence). V dropped 3 bases and J dropped 5 bases, with 12 bases sitting between them.

Judged by abundance, this clonotype is medium-sized. The CDR3 nucleotides are TGCGCCAGCAGCCAAGTAGGGGGGATCTACAATGAGCAGTTCTTC. It encodes CASSQVGGIYNEQFF. The V and J genes are TRBV4-1 and TRBJ2-1; either TRBD1 or TRBD2 may fit D (6 bases each). CDR1 MGHRA and CDR2 YSYEKL come from the germline V gene. The CDR3 is 15 residues long. V lost 1 base and J 3 bases, leaving 10 bases between the germline ends.

Sample share makes this clonotype medium-sized. Mismatch with germline at one junction end may stem from a read error. The chain links TRBV5-1 to TRBJ1-2, with D tentatively TRBD1 (5 bases). Germline-derived CDR1 and CDR2 are SGHRS and YFSETQ. This CDR3 is built from 12 residues. The CDR3 DNA reads TGCGCCAGCAGCTTGGGGCGGGGACTTCTGTTCTTC. Its protein is CASSLGRGLLFF. Drawing the rest from reference TRBV5-1 and TRBJ1-2, the complete variable domain is KAGVTQTPRYLIKTRGQQVTLSCSPISGHRSVSWYQQTPGQGLQFLFEYFSETQRNKGNFPGRFSGRQFSNSRSEMNVSTLELGDSALYLCASSLGRGLLFFGSGTRLTVV.

Sample share makes this clonotype medium-sized. This sequence joins TRBV5-6 and TRBJ1-3; no definite D call. This CDR3 comprises 14 residues. The V and J ends lost 0 bases and 4 bases respectively, with 8 bases between them. Germline lookup yields CDR1 SGHDT and CDR2 YYEEEE. As DNA, the CDR3 is TGTGCCAGCAGCTTGGACGACTTCGGAAACACCATATATTTT. This encodes CASSLDDFGNTIYF.

This sequence joins TRBV15 and TRBJ2-5; D not certain. Germline CDR1 and CDR2: LNHNV and YYDKDF (reference sequence). V was cut by 0 bases and J by 5 bases, with 13 bases left in between. CDR3 size: 15 residues. This CDR3 reads CATSRDRPFGETQYF. The CDR3 nucleotides read TGTGCCACCAGCAGAGATCGTCCGTTCGGGGAGACCCAGTACTTC.

This clonotype was recorded at least ten times. The gene calls are TRBV6-6 and TRBJ1-5; D is possibly TRBD1 (6 bases). The ends were cut back, 5 bases at V and 3 bases at J, with 11 bases in the middle. CDR1 and CDR2 from the germline V gene are MNHNY and SVGAGI (reference sequence). This CDR3 spans 14 amino acids. The CDR3 DNA follows: TGTGCCAGCAGTGAAACAGGGACCAATCAGCCCCAGCATTTT. Residues: CASSETGTNQPQHF.

This clonotype counts as medium-sized (0.01 to 0.1%). This chain joins TRBV5-1 and TRBJ2-3, with D perhaps assigned TRBD1 or TRBD2 (6 bases each). Deletions cut 7 bases from V and 3 bases from J, with 15 bases between. Germline assignment: CDR1 SGHRS and CDR2 YFSETQ. This CDR3 is built from 14 residues. The CDR3 loop is CASSSGARTDTQYF. CDR3 DNA: TGCGCCAGCTCCTCGGGGGCAAGAACAGATACGCAGTATTTT.

By frequency in the sample, this clonotype is medium-sized (0.01 to 0.1%). This CDR3 is CSVEQAPSSTDTQYF. In DNA form, the CDR3 reads TGCAGCGTTGAACAGGCCCCCTCAAGCACAGATACGCAGTATTTT. This chain joins TRBV29-1 and TRBJ2-3; D gene unclear. V was shortened by 2 bases and J by 0 bases, with 12 bases between the two germline ends. The CDR3 sequence is 15 residues long. Germline CDR1 and CDR2: SQVTM and ANQGSEA.

This clonotype was seen ten or more times. This chain uses TRBV5-1 with TRBJ1-6; maybe TRBD1 (6 bases). This CDR3 is built from 14 residues. The germline V gene has CDR1 SGHRS and CDR2 YFSETQ. Trimming stripped 6 bases from V and 5 bases from J, with 12 bases between. The CDR3 here is CASTTQGNNSPLHF. As DNA, the CDR3 is TGCGCCAGCACCACTCAGGGGAATAATTCACCCCTCCACTTT. Full variable domain (outside the CDR3, taken from reference TRBV5-1 and TRBJ1-6): KAGVTQTPRYLIKTRGQQVTLSCSPISGHRSVSWYQQTPGQGLQFLFEYFSETQRNKGNFPGRFSGRQFSNSRSEMNVSTLELGDSALYLCASTTQGNNSPLHFGNGTRLTVT.

This clonotype was counted ten times or more. The chain joins TRBV20-1 to TRBJ2-7; no clear D. The germline V gene encodes CDR1 DFQATT and CDR2 SNEGSKA (reference sequence). V lost 3 bases, J lost 3 bases, and 6 bases lay in between. CDR3 length: 11 residues. Written as DNA, the CDR3 is TGCAGTGCTAGCGTCGTCTACGAGCAGTACTTC. The encoded protein is CSASVVYEQYF.

A few counts support this clonotype. The rearrangement links TRBV7-6 to TRBJ1-3, with D hard to call. The V gene lost 2 bases and the J gene lost 0 bases, with 8 bases spanning the gap. The CDR3 runs to 15 residues. CDR1 is SGHVS, CDR2 FNYEAQ, per germline. The CDR3 DNA reads as TGTGCCAGCAGCTTAAAGACTTACTCTGGAAACACCATATATTTT. Protein product: CASSLKTYSGNTIYF. Supplemented by reference TRBV7-6 and TRBJ1-3, the full variable domain reads GAGVSQSPRYKVTKRGQDVALRCDPISGHVSLYWYRQALGQGPEFLTYFNYEAQQDKSGLPNDRFSAERPEGSISTLTIQRTEQRDSAMYRCASSLKTYSGNTIYFGEGSWLTVV.

This rearrangement joins TRBV7-6 to TRBJ1-5; no clear D. This CDR3 region has 14 residues. Germline lookup yields CDR1 SGHVS and CDR2 FNYEAQ. The germline V and J ends were trimmed by 5 bases and 6 bases, with 14 bases remaining between them. Here the CDR3 reads CASSRLGRGQPQHF. Written as DNA, the CDR3 is TGTGCCAGCAGCCGTTTAGGGCGGGGTCAGCCCCAGCATTTT.

This clonotype turned up a few times. The J gene is TRBJ1-5, the V gene TRBV5-1; D is undetermined. The CDR3 spans 15 residues. V was pared by 0 bases and J by 6 bases, with 13 bases between. CDR1 is SGHRS and CDR2 is YFSETQ in the germline V gene. CDR3 residues: CASSLEWGPTQPQHF. DNA of the CDR3: TGCGCCAGCAGCTTGGAGTGGGGTCCCACTCAGCCCCAGCATTTT. The whole variable domain, filled in from reference TRBV5-1 and TRBJ1-5, reads KAGVTQTPRYLIKTRGQQVTLSCSPISGHRSVSWYQQTPGQGLQFLFEYFSETQRNKGNFPGRFSGRQFSNSRSEMNVSTLELGDSALYLCASSLEWGPTQPQHFGDGTRLSIL.

This chain connects TRBV2 to TRBJ2-7; unclear D gene. CDR1 and CDR2 (germline): SNHLY, FYNNEI. V was cut by 4 bases and J by 3 bases, with 4 bases left in between. The CDR3 spans 11 residues. The CDR3 loop is CASSVFYEQYF. CDR3 in DNA: TGTGCCAGCAGTGTCTTCTACGAGCAGTACTTC.

This clonotype has at least ten counts. A read error may explain this, as a much larger clone is one base away. The CDR3 reads CSAHTGGSTEAFF. The CDR3 coding sequence is TGCAGCGCCCATACAGGGGGTAGCACTGAAGCTTTCTTT. This sequence joins TRBV29-1 and TRBJ1-1, with 8 positions matching TRBD1. The V gene end was trimmed by 7 bases and the J gene end by 4 bases; junction bases not matched to a gene: 8. CDR3 size: 13 residues. CDR1 SQVTM and CDR2 ANQGSEA come from the germline V gene.

Judged by abundance, this clonotype is medium-sized. The chain links TRBV20-1 to TRBJ1-2; D possibly corresponds to TRBD1 (5 bases). With 0 bases removed from V and 6 bases from J, the gap between germline ends came to 11 bases. This CDR3 is built from 13 residues. From germline, CDR1 is DFQATT and CDR2 SNEGSKA (reference sequence). CDR3 residues: CSARETGEDGYTF. In nucleotides, the CDR3 is TGCAGTGCTAGAGAGACGGGGGAGGATGGCTACACCTTC.

By frequency in the sample, this clonotype is medium-sized (0.01 to 0.1%). The chain uses TRBV20-1 and TRBJ2-1; no reliable D call. In germline, CDR1 is DFQATT, CDR2 SNEGSKA (reference sequence). Trimming took 0 bases from V and 4 from J, leaving 7 bases between them. The CDR3 is 13 residues long. The CDR3 DNA reads TGCAGTGCTAGAGAAGCAGTTTACAATGAGCAGTTCTTC. Amino acids: CSAREAVYNEQFF.

This clonotype counts as medium-sized. The gene calls are TRBV9 and TRBJ1-6, with a weak D call TRBD1 (5 bases). V lost 1 base to trimming and J lost 6 bases, with 8 bases between them. The CDR3 spans 14 residues. The germline V gene has CDR1 SGDLS and CDR2 YYNGEE. The CDR3 region has the DNA TGTGCCAGCAGCGTATCCGGGGCTAATTCACCCCTCCACTTT. Protein product: CASSVSGANSPLHF.